One and the same sample provided the 9 T cell receptor beta chains below, sequenced in a study of T cells expressing NK-cell markers. TCRdb reprocessed the 5' RACE reads and reports one entry per CDR3 protein, with no DNA. The ten most abundant clones cover about 3.6% of a sample with about 550,000 distinct CDR3 sequences. Sequences were obtained from blood T cells: a sorted CD56 or NKG2C T cell subset, CD4+ or CD8+ T cells, or bulk PBMC T cells (not recorded which). These receptors originate from a man aged 18 to 29 in good health.

This chain connects TRBV6-2 or TRBV6-3 to TRBJ2-1; TCRdb reports TRBD2, a call that lacks DNA to check it against. This CDR3 has 15 amino acids. Germline V gene sequence: CDR1 MNHEY, CDR2 SVGEGT. CDR3 residues: CASSFSGRVDNEQFF.

V is TRBV25-1 and J is TRBJ2-7. The CDR3 totals 13 residues. Germline V gene lookup returns CDR1 MGHDK and CDR2 SYGVNS. The CDR3 loop reads CASSESVAYEQYF.

The rearrangement joins TRBV21-1 to TRBJ2-2; the TCRdb D gene call, TRBD2, has no DNA to confirm it. TRBV21-1 is flagged as a pseudogene. This CDR3 is built from 19 residues. CDR3 protein: CASSPSGGGGGANTGELFF.

J is TRBJ2-7 and V is TRBV7-2; absent DNA, TCRdb's TRBD1 call cannot be checked. This CDR3 contains 15 residues. Germline V gene sequence: CDR1 SGHTA, CDR2 FQGNSA. CDR3 sequence reads: CASSLVGGRAYEQYF. The variable domain in full, with the rest retrieved from reference TRBV7-2 and TRBJ2-7, is GAGVSQSPSNKVTEKGKDVELRCDPISGHTALYWYRQSLGQGLEFLIYFQGNSAPDKSGLPSDRFSAERTGGSVSTLTIQRTQQEDSAVYLCASSLVGGRAYEQYFGPGTRLTVT.

The V gene is TRBV25-1, the J gene TRBJ1-6; TCRdb selects TRBD1, and the lack of DNA leaves this call unchecked. This CDR3 contains 16 residues. CDR1 is MGHDK, CDR2 SYGVNS, per germline. CDR3 sequence: CASSESGYKDRSPLHF.

V and J are TRBV20-1 and TRBJ2-3; there is no DNA to check the TCRdb D call of TRBD2. The CDR3 has 14 residues. Germline CDR1 and CDR2: DFQATT and SNEGSKA (reference sequence). The CDR3 loop is CSASLSDFTDTQYF.

The rearrangement joins TRBV29-1 to TRBJ2-7; TCRdb reports TRBD2, a call that lacks DNA to check it against. The germline gives CDR1 SQVTM, CDR2 ANQGSEA. The CDR3 has 15 residues. The CDR3 loop is CSVSSAGGVSYEQYF.

The rearrangement uses TRBV5-1 and TRBJ1-1; with no DNA, the TCRdb D assignment of TRBD1 cannot be verified. CDR3 size: 14 residues. Germline-derived CDR1 and CDR2 are SGHRS and YFSETQ. CDR3: CASTLNAGNTEAFF.

The CDR3 spells CASSQGLGPGNTIYF. V and J are TRBV4-3 and TRBJ1-3. This CDR3 contains 15 residues. Germline assignment: CDR1 LGHNA and CDR2 YSLEER.